Included here is one T cell receptor (beta chain) sequence, with context. Germline V lookup: CDR1 SGHTA, CDR2 FQGTGA. The CDR3 has 13 amino acids. Trimming removed 4 bases from V and 3 bases from J, with 9 bases in between. The PCR made use of 60 Vbeta and 13 Jbeta primers. This table comes from immunoSEQ multiplex PCR, and its TCRdb copy is limited to in-frame clones, with some not included. Found here are about 190,000 clones, around three quarters of them singletons; the top ten hold 1.5% to 2%. The data are from a study of cytomegalovirus exposure and HLA in healthy donors. Turning to the study itself: Early released data had around 79 million unique TCRs, all coming from HLA-typed donors.

The material sequenced was PBMCs. This sequence joins TRBV7-3 and TRBJ1-1; D not resolved. The sequence was collected from a young woman in good health and CMV-seronegative. The CDR3 nucleotides read TGTGCCAGCAGCTCAAGCTCTTACACTGAAGCTTTCTTT. It yields the protein CASSSSSYTEAFF. The full variable domain, its missing parts supplied by reference TRBV7-3 and TRBJ1-1, is GAGVSQTPSNKVTEKGKYVELRCDPISGHTALYWYRQSLGQGPEFLIYFQGTGAADDSGLPNDRFFAVRPEGSVSTLKIQRTERGDSAVYLCASSSSSYTEAFFGQGTRLTVV.